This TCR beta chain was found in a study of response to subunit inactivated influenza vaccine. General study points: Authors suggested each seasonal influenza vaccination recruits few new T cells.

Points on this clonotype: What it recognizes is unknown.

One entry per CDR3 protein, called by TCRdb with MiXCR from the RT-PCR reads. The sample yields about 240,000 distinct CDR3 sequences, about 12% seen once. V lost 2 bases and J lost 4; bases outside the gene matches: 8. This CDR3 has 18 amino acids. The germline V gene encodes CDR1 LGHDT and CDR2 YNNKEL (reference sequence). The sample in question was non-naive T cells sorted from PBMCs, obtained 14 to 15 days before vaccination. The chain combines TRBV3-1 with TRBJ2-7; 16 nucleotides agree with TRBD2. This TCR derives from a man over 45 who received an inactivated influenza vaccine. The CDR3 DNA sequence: TGTGCCAGCAGCCAACCGGGACTAGCGGGAGGGTGGTCTTACGAGCAGTACTTC. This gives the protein CASSQPGLAGGWSYEQYF.